This T cell receptor beta chain was captured in a study of T cell changes during pregnancy in multiple sclerosis. TCRdb's table, derived via immunoSEQ multiplex PCR, lists solely in-frame clones and lacks some. The sample carries about 46,000 clones, approximately 89% recorded once. The V segment lost 4 bases and the J segment 3 bases; nucleotides outside the gene matches: 2. This CDR3 is 14 amino acids long. Per the germline V gene, CDR1 is LNHDA and CDR2 is SQIVND (reference sequence). J is TRBJ2-1 and V is TRBV19; 8 bases are a match to TRBD1. The TCR was taken from a female donor with multiple sclerosis, enrolled in a pregnancy study. This sample comprised CD8+ T cells from peripheral blood mononuclear cells, obtained in the second trimester of pregnancy. The DNA for the CDR3 is TGTGCCAGTAGTAGGACAGGGAACTACAATGAGCAGTTCTTC. It codes for CASSRTGNYNEQFF.